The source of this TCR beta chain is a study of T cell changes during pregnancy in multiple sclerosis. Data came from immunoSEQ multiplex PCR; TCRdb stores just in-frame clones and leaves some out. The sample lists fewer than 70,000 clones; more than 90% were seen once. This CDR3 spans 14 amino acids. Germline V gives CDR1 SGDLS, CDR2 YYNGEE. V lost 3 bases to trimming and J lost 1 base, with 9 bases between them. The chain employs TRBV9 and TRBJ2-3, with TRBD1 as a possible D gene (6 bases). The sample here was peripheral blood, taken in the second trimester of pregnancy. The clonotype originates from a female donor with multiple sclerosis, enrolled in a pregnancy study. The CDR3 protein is CASSGSGGTDTQYF. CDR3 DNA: TGTGCCAGCAGCGGATCAGGGGGCACAGATACGCAGTATTTT.